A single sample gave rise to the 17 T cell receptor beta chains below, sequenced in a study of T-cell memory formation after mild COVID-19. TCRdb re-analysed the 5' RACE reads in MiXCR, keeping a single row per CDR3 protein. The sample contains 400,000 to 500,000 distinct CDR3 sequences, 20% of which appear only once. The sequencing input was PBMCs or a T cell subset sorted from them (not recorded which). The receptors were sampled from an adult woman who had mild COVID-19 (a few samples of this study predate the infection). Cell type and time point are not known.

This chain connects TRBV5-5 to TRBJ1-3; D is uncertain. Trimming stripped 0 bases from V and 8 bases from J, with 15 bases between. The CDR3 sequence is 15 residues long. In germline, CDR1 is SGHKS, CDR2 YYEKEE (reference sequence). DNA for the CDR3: TGTGCCAGCAGCTTGGACACCTTATCCGCGGACACCATATATTTT. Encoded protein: CASSLDTLSADTIYF.

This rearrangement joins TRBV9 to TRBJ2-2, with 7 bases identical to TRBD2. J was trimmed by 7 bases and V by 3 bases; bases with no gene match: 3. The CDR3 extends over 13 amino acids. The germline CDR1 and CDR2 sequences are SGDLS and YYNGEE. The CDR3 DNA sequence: TGTGCCAGCAGCGCCGGGAGGCGCGGGGAGCTGTTTTTT. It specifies CASSAGRRGELFF.

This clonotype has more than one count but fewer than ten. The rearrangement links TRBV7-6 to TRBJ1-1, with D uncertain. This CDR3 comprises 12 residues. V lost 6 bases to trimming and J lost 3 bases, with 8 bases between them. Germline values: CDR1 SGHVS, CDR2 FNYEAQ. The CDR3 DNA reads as TGTGCCAGCAGTCCTCATCACACTGAAGCTTTCTTT. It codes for CASSPHHTEAFF.

CDR3 loop: CSALQGFNQPQHF. In DNA form, the CDR3 reads TGCAGCGCCCTGCAGGGTTTCAATCAGCCCCAGCATTTT. The chain uses TRBV29-1 and TRBJ1-5, with D perhaps TRBD1 (5 bases). Germline-derived CDR1 and CDR2 are SQVTM and ANQGSEA. V was trimmed by 7 bases and J by 3 bases, leaving 13 bases between them. This CDR3 is built from 13 residues.

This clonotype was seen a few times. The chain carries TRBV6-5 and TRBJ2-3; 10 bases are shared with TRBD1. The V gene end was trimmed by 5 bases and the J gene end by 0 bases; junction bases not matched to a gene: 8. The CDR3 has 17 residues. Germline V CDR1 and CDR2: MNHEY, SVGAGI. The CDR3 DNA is TGTGCCAGCAGTAAGGACAGGGGGGATTCTAGCACAGATACGCAGTATTTT. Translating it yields CASSKDRGDSSTDTQYF.

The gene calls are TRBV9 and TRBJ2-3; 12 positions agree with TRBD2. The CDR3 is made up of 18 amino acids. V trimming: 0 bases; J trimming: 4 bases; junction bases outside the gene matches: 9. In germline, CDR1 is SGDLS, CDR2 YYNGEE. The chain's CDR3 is CASSVGPSGGDLADTQYF. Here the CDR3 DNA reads TGTGCCAGCAGCGTAGGTCCTAGCGGGGGGGATCTAGCAGATACGCAGTATTTT.

The DNA for the CDR3 is TGTGCCAGCAGCTTAGCCCTAGCGGGAGGTTATCCGTTCTTC. It specifies CASSLALAGGYPFF. This rearrangement joins TRBV7-2 to TRBJ2-1; 11 nucleotides agree with TRBD2. CDR1 is SGHTA, CDR2 FQGNSA, per germline. The CDR3 is 14 amino acids. V was pared by 0 bases and J by 15 bases, with 7 bases of the junction left unmatched. Full variable domain (remainder filled in from reference TRBV7-2 and TRBJ2-1): GAGVSQSPSNKVTEKGKDVELRCDPISGHTALYWYRQSLGQGLEFLIYFQGNSAPDKSGLPSDRFSAERTGGSVSTLTIQRTQQEDSAVYLCASSLALAGGYPFFGPGTRLTVL.

In DNA form, the CDR3 reads TGTGCCACCAGCCCGACTAGCGGGAGGGAGGGGAATGAGCAGTTCTTC. This encodes CATSPTSGREGNEQFF. The J gene is TRBJ2-1, the V gene TRBV24-1, with TRBD2 matching 14 bases. Per the germline V gene, CDR1 is KGHDR and CDR2 is SFDVKD. J gave up 7 bases and V 7 bases, and 8 bases lay outside the gene matches. The CDR3 has 16 amino acids.

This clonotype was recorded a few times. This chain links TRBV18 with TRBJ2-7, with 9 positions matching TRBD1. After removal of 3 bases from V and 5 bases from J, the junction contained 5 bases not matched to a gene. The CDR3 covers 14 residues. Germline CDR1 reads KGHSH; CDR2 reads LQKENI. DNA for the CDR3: TGTGCCAGCTCACCGGGACAGGGTAGGGACGAGCAGTACTTC. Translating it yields CASSPGQGRDEQYF.

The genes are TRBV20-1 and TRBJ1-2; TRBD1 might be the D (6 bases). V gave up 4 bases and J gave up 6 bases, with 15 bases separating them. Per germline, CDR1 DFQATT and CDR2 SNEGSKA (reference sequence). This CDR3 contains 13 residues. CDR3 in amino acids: CSAMTGTADGYTF. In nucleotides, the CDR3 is TGCAGTGCTATGACAGGTACCGCGGATGGCTACACCTTC.

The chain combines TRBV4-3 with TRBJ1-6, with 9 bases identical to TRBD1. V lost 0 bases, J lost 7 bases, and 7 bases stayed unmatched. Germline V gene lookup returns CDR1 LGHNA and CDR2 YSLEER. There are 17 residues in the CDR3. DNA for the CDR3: TGCGCCAGCAGCCAAGACGTACAGGGGGCGAGAAATTCACCCCTCCACTTT. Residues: CASSQDVQGARNSPLHF.

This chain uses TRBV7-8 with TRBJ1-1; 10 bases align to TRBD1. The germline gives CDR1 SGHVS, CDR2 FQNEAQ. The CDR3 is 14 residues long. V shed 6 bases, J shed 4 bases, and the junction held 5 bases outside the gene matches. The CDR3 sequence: CASRRDRGITEAFF. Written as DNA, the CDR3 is TGTGCCAGCAGACGGGACAGGGGAATCACTGAAGCTTTCTTT.

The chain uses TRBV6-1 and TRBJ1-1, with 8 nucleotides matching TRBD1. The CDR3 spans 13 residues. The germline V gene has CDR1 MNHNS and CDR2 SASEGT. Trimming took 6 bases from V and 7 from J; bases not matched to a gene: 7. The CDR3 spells CASRKGQGVEAFF. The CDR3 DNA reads TGTGCCAGCAGGAAAGGACAGGGCGTTGAAGCTTTCTTT.

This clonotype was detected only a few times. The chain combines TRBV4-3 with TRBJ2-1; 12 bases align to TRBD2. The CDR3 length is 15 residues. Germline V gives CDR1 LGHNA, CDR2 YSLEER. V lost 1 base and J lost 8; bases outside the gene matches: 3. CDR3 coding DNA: TGCGCCAGCAGCCAAGCGACTAGCGGGAGTTATGAGCAGTTCTTC. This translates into CASSQATSGSYEQFF.

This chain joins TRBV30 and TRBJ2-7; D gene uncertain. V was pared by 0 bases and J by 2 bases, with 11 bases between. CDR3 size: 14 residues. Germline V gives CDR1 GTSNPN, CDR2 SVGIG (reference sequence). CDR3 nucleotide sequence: TGTGCCTGGAGTGTGGTGAAACCCCCCTACGAGCAGTACTTC. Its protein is CAWSVVKPPYEQYF. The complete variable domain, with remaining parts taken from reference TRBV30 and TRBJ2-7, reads SQTIHQWPATLVQPVGSPLSLECTVEGTSNPNLYWYRQAAGRGLQLLFYSVGIGQISSEVPQNLSASRPQDRQFILSSKKLLLSDSGFYLCAWSVVKPPYEQYFGPGTRLTVT.

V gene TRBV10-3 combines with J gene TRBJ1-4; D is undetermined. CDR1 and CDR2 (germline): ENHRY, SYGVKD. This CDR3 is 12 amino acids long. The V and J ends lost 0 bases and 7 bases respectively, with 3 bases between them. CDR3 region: CAISESVEKLFF. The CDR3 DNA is TGTGCCATCAGTGAGTCGGTTGAAAAACTGTTTTTT.

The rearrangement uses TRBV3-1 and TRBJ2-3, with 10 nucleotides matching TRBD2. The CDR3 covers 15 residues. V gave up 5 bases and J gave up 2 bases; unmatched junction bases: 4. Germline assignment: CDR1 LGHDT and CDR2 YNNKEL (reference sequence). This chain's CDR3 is CASSTAGGLTDTQYF. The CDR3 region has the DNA TGTGCCAGCAGCACAGCGGGGGGGCTCACAGATACGCAGTATTTT.